Each of the 8 T cell receptor beta chains below was sequenced from the same sample in a study of cytomegalovirus exposure and HLA in healthy donors. The PCR was carried out with 60 Vbeta primers and 13 Jbeta primers. Method: immunoSEQ multiplex PCR; TCRdb's copy keeps in-frame clones and lacks some. The table lists approximately 150,000 clones, 70% to 90% of them singletons, with about 0.9% in the top ten. The sequenced sample was PBMCs. The receptors originated from a woman younger than 45 in good health and CMV-seronegative.

This rearrangement joins TRBV6-5 to TRBJ2-1; D is possibly TRBD2 (6 bases). Germline V lookup: CDR1 MNHEY, CDR2 SVGAGI. The V gene lost 5 bases and the J gene lost 8 bases, with 19 bases spanning the gap. There are 15 residues in the CDR3. The CDR3 DNA reads as TGTGCCAGCAGTCCCGAGGCAGGGAGGTCCGATGAGCAGTTCTTC. It yields the protein CASSPEAGRSDEQFF.

This chain joins TRBV9 and TRBJ1-2; 7 bases are a match to TRBD1. Germline CDR1 SGDLS, CDR2 YYNGEE. V shed 4 bases and J 2 bases; nucleotides not matched to a gene: 11. This CDR3 comprises 16 residues. CDR3 protein: CASSPTFAGQNYGYTF. The CDR3 coding sequence is TGTGCCAGCAGCCCCACGTTCGCGGGACAGAACTATGGCTACACCTTC.

The J gene is TRBJ2-1, the V gene TRBV4-1; possible D gene TRBD2, 5 bases. Per the germline V gene, CDR1 is MGHRA and CDR2 is YSYEKL. This CDR3 has 14 residues. With 4 bases removed from V and 5 bases from J, the gap between germline ends came to 12 bases. CDR3 nucleotides: TGCGCCAGCAGCCCCGTCGAGGGTAACAATGAGCAGTTCTTC. It codes for CASSPVEGNNEQFF.

The chain joins TRBV28 to TRBJ2-2; tentatively, D is TRBD1 (5 bases). This CDR3 region has 16 residues. Between the trimmed V and J ends, which lost 5 bases and 1 base, there was a span of 14 bases. Germline V CDR1 and CDR2: MDHEN, SYDVKM. CDR3 protein: CASSVYGTGNTGELFF. The CDR3 DNA reads as TGTGCCAGCAGTGTTTATGGAACAGGGAACACCGGGGAGCTGTTTTTT.

The chain carries TRBV9 and TRBJ2-3, with TRBD2 matching over 13 bases. The V gene end was trimmed by 3 bases and the J gene end by 5 bases; junction bases not matched to a gene: 6. Germline V gives CDR1 SGDLS, CDR2 YYNGEE. The CDR3 is 16 residues long. The CDR3 DNA sequence: TGTGCCAGCAGCGGAACTAGCGGGGGGGGTAGAGATACGCAGTATTTT. Its translation: CASSGTSGGGRDTQYF.

The V gene is TRBV10-3, the J gene TRBJ2-1; TRBD2 aligns across 10 bases. CDR1 and CDR2 from the germline V gene are ENHRY and SYGVKD. There are 16 residues in the CDR3. V shed 0 bases and J 7 bases; nucleotides not matched to a gene: 6. The CDR3 nucleotides are TGTGCCATCAGTGAGTCGCTAGCGGGAGTATCTAATGAGCAGTTCTTC. Protein product: CAISESLAGVSNEQFF.

This clone was seen only a few times. The chain joins TRBV6-1 to TRBJ2-7; 9 positions agree with TRBD1. CDR1 and CDR2 (germline): MNHNS, SASEGT. CDR3 length equals 15 residues. V lost 6 bases and J lost 7; bases outside the gene matches: 13. Written as DNA, the CDR3 is TGTGCCAGCAGGACCTCCGGGACAGGGCTGGGGGAGCAGTACTTC. It yields the protein CASRTSGTGLGEQYF.

The chain recombines TRBV5-1 with TRBJ1-1; the D gene is possibly TRBD1 (5 bases). Germline loops: CDR1 SGHRS, CDR2 YFSETQ. The CDR3 is 14 residues long. V was pared by 0 bases and J by 4 bases, with 10 bases between. Here the CDR3 reads CASSLGQGGTEAFF. The CDR3 bases are TGCGCCAGCAGCTTGGGGCAGGGAGGCACTGAAGCTTTCTTT.